This TCR beta chain was captured in a study of a mutant IDH1 vaccine in newly diagnosed glioma. Study details: Onset of vaccination occurred 4-6 weeks following radiotherapy alone, or with temozolomide cycles. Treated patients had a mean age of roughly 40 years and an approximately 60% male, roughly 40% female split. Patients got radiotherapy, temozolomide, or both beforehand, and most got both. Regarding the study as a whole: Patients showed vaccine-induced immune responses at a rate of around 93%.

Time point defined: week 11, during vaccination. Vaccination used 300 ug of mutant IDH1 20-mer peptide per dose, with topical imiquimod. Clones were read by immunoSEQ multiplex PCR, and TCRdb kept only the in-frame ones, dropping some. The sample shows some 60,000 clones, approximately 84% of them seen only once. There are 14 residues in the CDR3. Germline V gives CDR1 MNHNS, CDR2 SASEGT. Deletions cut 2 bases from V and 8 bases from J, with 13 bases between. As to this clone: The target antigen is unknown.

The material was PBMCs, obtained from a glioma patient whose treatment included an IDH1 peptide vaccine. V usage is TRBV6-1 and J usage is TRBJ2-1; D remains unclear. The clonotype originates from a man younger than 45 with glioma. CDR3 sequence: CASSEYFSRDEQFF. The DNA for the CDR3 is TGTGCCAGCAGTGAATACTTTAGCCGGGATGAGCAGTTCTTC.